The 26 T cell receptor beta chains reported below all come from one sample, sequenced in a study of blood T cell repertoires in COVID-19 (TCRdb year 2020). Library preparation employed the immunoSEQ multiplex PCR assay. Drawn from immuneACCESS, this table holds only the in-frame rearrangements with V and J called that TCRdb kept. Clones are partly lost; checked studies trace under half to an unresolved V gene and leave the rest unexplained. In this sample the table shows some 150,000 clones, over 70% of which occur a single time. Around 38% of the sample is taken by the ten largest. The specimen was peripheral blood. These receptors came from a man aged 45-60 years who had recovered from COVID-19.

The sample holds a few counts of this clone. The CDR3 sequence: CASSREGTKPQHF. The CDR3 DNA follows: TGCGCCAGTTCACGGGAGGGTACGAAGCCCCAGCATTTT. This chain joins TRBV5-1 and TRBJ1-5; D gene uncertain. Per the germline V gene, CDR1 is SGHRS and CDR2 is YFSETQ. V lost 8 bases and J lost 8, with 17 bases in between. This CDR3 contains 13 residues.

This clone was observed a few times. This chain's CDR3 is CASSPLSSTEAFF. CDR3 DNA: TGTGCCAGCTCACCACTTTCTAGCACTGAAGCTTTCTTT. The rearrangement uses TRBV18 and TRBJ1-1; unclear D gene. V lost 1 base to trimming and J lost 4 bases, with 7 bases between them. CDR3 length: 13 amino acids. The germline CDR1 and CDR2 sequences are KGHSH and LQKENI.

The sample holds a few counts of this clone. This chain links TRBV19 with TRBJ1-1, with TRBD1 matching over 10 bases. J was trimmed by 9 bases and V by 0 bases; bases with no gene match: 7. The CDR3 length is 15 residues. Germline CDR1 reads LNHDA; CDR2 reads SQIVND (reference sequence). In DNA, the CDR3 is TGTGCCAGTAGTATAGATAGGGACAGGGGTGCCCAAGCTTTCTTT. It specifies CASSIDRDRGAQAFF.

This chain uses TRBV3-1 (or the pseudogene TRBV3-2) with TRBJ1-6; D remains unclear. The germline V gene encodes CDR1 LGHDT and CDR2 YNNKEL (reference sequence). V was clipped by 1 base and J by 7 bases, with 17 bases between them. This CDR3 contains 17 residues. In DNA form, the CDR3 reads TGTGCCAGCAGCCAAGTGTATCGAGAGGGAAAAAATTCACCCCTCCACTTT. Translated, it gives CASSQVYREGKNSPLHF.

The rearrangement uses TRBV27 and TRBJ2-7; 8 bases line up with TRBD2. V lost 3 bases and J lost 6; bases outside the gene matches: 10. The germline gives CDR1 MNHEY, CDR2 SMNVEV (reference sequence). This CDR3 comprises 15 residues. The CDR3 nucleotides are TGTGCCAGCAGTTTCCCCGGGACTAGTTTAGGCGAGCAGTACTTC. Encoded protein: CASSFPGTSLGEQYF.

V and J are TRBV7-6 and TRBJ2-1; the match to TRBD1 covers 12 bases. Trimming took 2 bases from V and 9 from J; bases not matched to a gene: 14. CDR1 and CDR2 from the germline V gene are SGHVS and FNYEAQ. The CDR3 spans 18 residues. The CDR3 bases are TGTGCCAGCAGCTTAATCCCCTTGGGACAGGGGGCGATTATTGAGCAGTTCTTC. This codes for CASSLIPLGQGAIIEQFF.

CDR3 DNA: TGTGCCAGCAGCTTAGAGGACAGGGGTGTGATTAGCACAGATACGCAGTATTTT. Translation: CASSLEDRGVISTDTQYF. The chain uses TRBV11-2 and TRBJ2-3, with 9 positions matching TRBD1. V was pared by 0 bases and J by 0 bases, with 7 bases of the junction left unmatched. The germline V gene encodes CDR1 SGHAT and CDR2 FQNNGV. The CDR3 is 18 amino acids. Combining the CDR3 with reference TRBV11-2 and TRBJ2-3 gives the whole variable domain EAGVAQSPRYKIIEKRQSVAFWCNPISGHATLYWYQQILGQGPKLLIQFQNNGVVDDSQLPKDRFSAERLKGVDSTLKIQPAKLEDSAVYLCASSLEDRGVISTDTQYFGPGTRLTVL.

The V and J genes are TRBV6-5 and TRBJ2-3, with 9 nucleotides matching TRBD1. CDR1 and CDR2 from the germline V gene are MNHEY and SVGAGI. This CDR3 contains 15 residues. V was pared by 6 bases and J by 2 bases, with 6 bases of the junction left unmatched. CDR3 DNA sequence: TGTGCCAGCAGCAGACAGGGGGATATCACAGATACGCAGTATTTT. It codes for CASSRQGDITDTQYF.

The chain employs TRBV10-2 and TRBJ1-1, with a weak D call TRBD1 (5 bases). Between the trimmed V and J ends, which lost 6 bases and 0 bases, there was a span of 5 bases. This CDR3 contains 12 residues. In germline, CDR1 is WSHSY, CDR2 SAAADI. The CDR3 loop is CASRTVNTEAFF. CDR3 bases: TGCGCCAGCAGGACAGTGAACACTGAAGCTTTCTTT.

This chain links TRBV6-2 or TRBV6-3 with TRBJ2-1; 10 bases line up with TRBD1. After removal of 6 bases from V and 0 bases from J, the junction contained 2 bases not matched to a gene. The germline V gene encodes CDR1 MNHEY and CDR2 SVGEGT. This CDR3 is built from 15 residues. The chain's CDR3 is CASSGTGASYNEQFF. CDR3 DNA: TGTGCCAGCAGCGGGACAGGGGCCTCCTACAATGAGCAGTTCTTC.

The chain combines TRBV2 with TRBJ2-3; the match to TRBD2 covers 9 bases. Per germline, CDR1 SNHLY and CDR2 FYNNEI. The length of the CDR3 is 16 residues. V trimming: 3 bases; J trimming: 2 bases; junction bases outside the gene matches: 6. The CDR3: CASSESAGGDTDTQYF. The DNA for the CDR3 is TGTGCCAGCAGTGAGTCGGCGGGGGGGGACACAGATACGCAGTATTTT.

The rearrangement uses TRBV6-6 and TRBJ1-4, with TRBD1 as a possible D gene (6 bases). CDR1 is MNHNY, CDR2 SVGAGI, per germline (reference sequence). V was pared by 5 bases and J by 0 bases, with 19 bases between. This CDR3 has 18 residues. As DNA, the CDR3 is TGTGCCAGCAGTCGGTCGTCGGGGGGGCGGGCAACTAATGAAAAACTGTTTTTT. This codes for CASSRSSGGRATNEKLFF.

The gene calls are TRBV7-2 and TRBJ2-6, with TRBD1 identical over 8 bases. The junction had 4 bases not matched to a gene; V was cut back by 3 bases and J by 0 bases. This CDR3 comprises 17 residues. Per the germline V gene, CDR1 is SGHTA and CDR2 is FQGNSA. For the CDR3, the DNA is TGTGCCAGCAGCTTGGCAGGGGGCAACTCTGGGGCCAACGTCCTGACTTTC. Its protein is CASSLAGGNSGANVLTF.

The chain employs TRBV6-5 and TRBJ2-1; D perhaps matches TRBD2 (6 bases). This CDR3 has 13 amino acids. Germline lookup yields CDR1 MNHEY and CDR2 SVGAGI. V lost 5 bases and J lost 9, with 14 bases in between. The DNA of the CDR3 is TGTGCCAGCAGTCAGAGGCCGGGACTTGAGCAGTTCTTC. It specifies CASSQRPGLEQFF.

This chain joins TRBV6-5 and TRBJ2-1; TRBD2 is a possible D gene (5 bases). This CDR3 has 16 residues. V lost 0 bases to trimming and J lost 2 bases, with 11 bases between them. Germline V gene data show CDR1 as MNHEY and CDR2 as SVGAGI. CDR3 bases: TGTGCCAGCAGTTACTCGTCATACGGGGCCTACAATGAGCAGTTCTTC. Translating it yields CASSYSSYGAYNEQFF.

J is TRBJ1-5 and V is TRBV19, with D possibly matching TRBD1 (5 bases). Between the trimmed V and J ends, which lost 4 bases and 9 bases, there was a span of 19 bases. Germline CDR1 LNHDA, CDR2 SQIVND (reference sequence). The CDR3 totals 15 residues. CDR3 region: CASSTRDGAGGPQHF. The CDR3 nucleotides are TGTGCCAGTAGTACACGGGACGGCGCCGGGGGGCCCCAGCATTTT.

This sequence joins TRBV3-1 (or the pseudogene TRBV3-2) and TRBJ1-2; maybe TRBD1 (6 bases). The CDR3 covers 16 residues. V was shortened by 1 base and J by 0 bases, with 12 bases between the two germline ends. Germline assignment: CDR1 LGHDT and CDR2 YNNKEL (reference sequence). Written as DNA, the CDR3 is TGTGCCAGCAGCCAAGCCCCCGACAGGTCTAACTATGGCTACACCTTC. It translates to CASSQAPDRSNYGYTF.

This clone was seen a handful of times. CDR3 residues: CASSLVLATGELFF. The DNA of the CDR3 is TGTGCCAGCAGTCTCGTACTCGCCACCGGGGAGCTGTTTTTT. The J gene is TRBJ2-2, the V gene TRBV6-4; no clear D. Trimming stripped 5 bases from V and 4 bases from J, with 11 bases between. Germline-derived CDR1 and CDR2 are MRHNA and SNTAGT. CDR3 size: 14 residues.

The rearrangement links TRBV7-8 to TRBJ2-1, with 9 bases matching TRBD1. The ends lost 4 bases at V and 5 bases at J; junction bases unmatched: 3. The CDR3 consists of 14 residues. Per germline, CDR1 SGHVS and CDR2 FQNEAQ. CDR3 nucleotides: TGTGCCAGCAGCTCGGACAGGGGCCACAATGAGCAGTTCTTC. Translated: CASSSDRGHNEQFF.

This clone was detected only a few times. The chain employs TRBV10-2 and TRBJ2-3, with D unresolved. CDR1 and CDR2 from the germline V gene are WSHSY and SAAADI. V shed 7 bases and J shed 1 base, with 3 bases lying between them. The CDR3 has 11 residues. The CDR3 bases are TGCGCCAGCACAGGCACAGATACGCAGTATTTT. It is translated as CASTGTDTQYF.

The chain uses TRBV6-2 or TRBV6-3 and TRBJ2-4; 10 bases fit TRBD1. The ends lost 1 base at V and 2 bases at J; junction bases unmatched: 8. This CDR3 spans 18 amino acids. CDR1 is MNHEY and CDR2 is SVGEGT in the germline V gene. CDR3 protein: CASSYYGTGDITKNIQYF. In DNA, the CDR3 is TGTGCCAGCAGTTACTATGGGACAGGGGATATCACCAAAAACATTCAGTACTTC.

The chain recombines TRBV30 with TRBJ2-2; TRBD2 matches 9 bases. Trimming removed 5 bases from V and 4 bases from J; junction bases left unmatched: 8. The CDR3 runs to 15 residues. From germline, CDR1 is GTSNPN and CDR2 SVGIG (reference sequence). CDR3 sequence reads: CAWLRGGAGTGELFF. CDR3 DNA sequence: TGTGCCTGGCTACGCGGGGGGGCGGGCACCGGGGAGCTGTTTTTT.

The chain has TRBV10-3 and TRBJ2-1, with 12 bases that match TRBD2. This CDR3 region has 14 residues. V trimming: 4 bases; J trimming: 7 bases; junction bases outside the gene matches: 2. The V gene's germline CDR1 is ENHRY and CDR2 SYGVKD. The CDR3 sequence is CAISGTSGENEQFF. As DNA, the CDR3 is TGTGCCATCAGTGGGACTAGCGGGGAGAATGAGCAGTTCTTC.

V usage is TRBV4-3 and J usage is TRBJ2-3; the D gene is possibly TRBD1 (6 bases). This CDR3 is 15 amino acids long. V was trimmed by 0 bases and J by 5 bases, leaving 12 bases between them. Germline assignment: CDR1 LGHNA and CDR2 YSLEER. The CDR3: CASSQDMGAGDTQYF. The CDR3 DNA reads as TGCGCCAGCAGCCAAGATATGGGGGCAGGAGATACGCAGTATTTT.

The chain couples TRBV19 to TRBJ1-5, with 9 nucleotides matching TRBD1. Germline CDR1 reads LNHDA; CDR2 reads SQIVND (reference sequence). J was trimmed by 1 base and V by 6 bases; bases with no gene match: 7. This CDR3 has 16 residues. CDR3 DNA: TGTGCCAGTAGAGAAGGGACAGGGCAAAGCAATCAGCCCCAGCATTTT. Its translation is CASREGTGQSNQPQHF.

The rearrangement uses TRBV24-1 and TRBJ2-3, with 7 bases that match TRBD2. Germline CDR1 is KGHDR and CDR2 is SFDVKD. The J segment lost 1 base and the V segment lost 5 bases, leaving 2 bases of the junction unmatched. The CDR3 spans 14 residues. The CDR3, as DNA: TGTGCCACCAGTGCCGCGGGGGGCACAGATACGCAGTATTTT. This sequence encodes CATSAAGGTDTQYF.